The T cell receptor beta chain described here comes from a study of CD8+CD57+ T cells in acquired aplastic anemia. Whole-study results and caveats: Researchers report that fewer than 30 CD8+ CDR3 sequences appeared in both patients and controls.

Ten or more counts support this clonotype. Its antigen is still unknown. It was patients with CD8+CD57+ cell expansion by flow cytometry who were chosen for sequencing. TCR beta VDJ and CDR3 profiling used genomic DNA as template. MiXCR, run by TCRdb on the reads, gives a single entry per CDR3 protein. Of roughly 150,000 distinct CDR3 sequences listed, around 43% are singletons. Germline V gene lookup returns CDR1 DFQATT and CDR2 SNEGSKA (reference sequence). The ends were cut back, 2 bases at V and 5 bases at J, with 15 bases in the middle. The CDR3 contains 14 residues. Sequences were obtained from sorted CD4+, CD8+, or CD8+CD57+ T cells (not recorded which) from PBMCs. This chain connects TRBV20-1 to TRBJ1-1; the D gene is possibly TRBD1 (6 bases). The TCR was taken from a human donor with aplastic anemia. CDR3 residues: CSARQQGQWTEAFF. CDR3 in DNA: TGCAGTGCTAGACAACAGGGTCAGTGGACTGAAGCTTTCTTT.